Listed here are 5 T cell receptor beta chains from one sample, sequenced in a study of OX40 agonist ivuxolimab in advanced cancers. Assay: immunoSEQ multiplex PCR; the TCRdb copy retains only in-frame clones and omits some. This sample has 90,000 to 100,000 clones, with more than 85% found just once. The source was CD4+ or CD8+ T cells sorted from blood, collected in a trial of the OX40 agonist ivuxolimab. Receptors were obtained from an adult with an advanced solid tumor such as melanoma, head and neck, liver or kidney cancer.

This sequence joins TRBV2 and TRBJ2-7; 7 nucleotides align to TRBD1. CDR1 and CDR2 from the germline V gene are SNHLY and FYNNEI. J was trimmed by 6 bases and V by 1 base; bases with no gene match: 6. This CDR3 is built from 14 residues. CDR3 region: CASSEDRGGSEQYF. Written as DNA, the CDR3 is TGTGCCAGCAGTGAAGACAGGGGCGGCTCCGAGCAGTACTTC.

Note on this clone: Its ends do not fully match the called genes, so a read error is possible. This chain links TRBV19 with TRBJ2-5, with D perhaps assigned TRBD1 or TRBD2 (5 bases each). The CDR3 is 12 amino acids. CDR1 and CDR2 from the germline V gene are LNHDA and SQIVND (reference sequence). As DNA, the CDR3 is TGTGCCATCCATGGGGGTAGAGAGGCCCAGTACTTC. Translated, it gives CAIHGGREAQYF.

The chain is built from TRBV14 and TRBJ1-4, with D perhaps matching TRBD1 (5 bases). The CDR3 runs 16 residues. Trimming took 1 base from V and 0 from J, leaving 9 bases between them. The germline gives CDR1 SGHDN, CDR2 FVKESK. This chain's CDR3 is CASSQGSGATNEKLFF. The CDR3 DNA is TGTGCCAGCAGCCAAGGTTCGGGGGCAACTAATGAAAAACTGTTTTTT.

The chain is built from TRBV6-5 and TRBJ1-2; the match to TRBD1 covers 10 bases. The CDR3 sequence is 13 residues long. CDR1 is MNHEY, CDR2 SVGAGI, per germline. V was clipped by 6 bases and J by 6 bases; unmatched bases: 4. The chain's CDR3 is CASRPGTGDGYTF. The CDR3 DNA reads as TGTGCCAGCAGGCCCGGGACAGGGGATGGCTACACCTTC.

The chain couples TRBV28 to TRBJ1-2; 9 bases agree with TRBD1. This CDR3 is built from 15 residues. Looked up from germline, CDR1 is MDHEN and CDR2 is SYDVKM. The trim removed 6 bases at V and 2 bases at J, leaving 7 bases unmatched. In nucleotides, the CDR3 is TGTGCCAGCAGGGGGACAGGGAGATACAACTATGGCTACACCTTC. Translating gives CASRGTGRYNYGYTF.